This T cell receptor (beta chain) stems from a study of beta chain features in type 1 diabetes. Study results and caveats: The study left unresolved whether HLA type influences TCRB rearrangement.

The whole isolated RNA underwent reverse transcription, so sequencing captured expressed TCRB transcripts. Only in-frame clones appear in the TCRdb table, and some are missing; sequencing was by immunoSEQ multiplex PCR. The table shows some 150,000 clones, with around a tenth occurring only once. This clone turned up a few times. Its specificity is not known. The CDR3 spans 13 residues. The sample was central memory CD4+ T cells from blood. The chain combines TRBV21-1 with TRBJ1-2; the listed D gene, TRBD1, was not tested against the DNA. TRBV21-1 is assigned pseudogene status. The TCR originated in a middle-aged woman in good health. The CDR3 sequence: CASSMTVNYGYTF. The CDR3, as DNA: TGTGCCAGCAGCATGACAGTCAACTATGGCTACACCTTC.